The next 15 T cell receptor beta chains were all read from a single sample in a study of CD4 T cells in relation to SARS-CoV-2 and coronaviruses. Profiled with immunoSEQ multiplex PCR; TCRdb holds only in-frame clones, not every one. The sample has about 21,000 clones, roughly three quarters seen once. Before the COVID-19 pandemic, during about 2010-2018, CD4+ T cells were taken from unexposed donors. CD4+ T cells were isolated from the cells after 10 days of culture. No antigen has been identified for these receptors. Sequencing input: CD4+ T cells from PBMCs, cultured in vitro. The receptors were sampled from a human donor in good health.

The sample holds a few counts of this clone. The chain recombines TRBV5-1 with TRBJ2-2; 7 positions match TRBD2. Per germline, CDR1 SGHRS and CDR2 YFSETQ. Trimming removed 2 bases from V and 3 bases from J; junction bases left unmatched: 7. The CDR3 extends over 16 amino acids. CDR3 bases: TGCGCCAGCAGCTTTCTCGGGGAGGGGTACACCGGGGAGCTGTTTTTT. It specifies CASSFLGEGYTGELFF. Based on the CDR3 plus reference TRBV5-1 and TRBJ2-2, the full variable domain is KAGVTQTPRYLIKTRGQQVTLSCSPISGHRSVSWYQQTPGQGLQFLFEYFSETQRNKGNFPGRFSGRQFSNSRSEMNVSTLELGDSALYLCASSFLGEGYTGELFFGEGSRLTVL.

CDR3 bases: TGCAGTGCTAGTTTCGGTCTAGCGGGAGGGGAGCAGTTCTTC. As protein: CSASFGLAGGEQFF. The V call is TRBV20-1, the J call TRBJ2-1; TRBD2 matches 12 bases. This CDR3 spans 14 amino acids. Germline V gene data show CDR1 as DFQATT and CDR2 as SNEGSKA (reference sequence). V dropped 3 bases and J dropped 10; count of bases not matched to a gene: 7.

The rearrangement joins TRBV5-6 to TRBJ1-2; 10 bases fit TRBD1. Trimming took 8 bases from V and 3 from J; bases not matched to a gene: 10. Germline V CDR1 and CDR2: SGHDT, YYEEEE. There are 15 residues in the CDR3. The CDR3 loop is CASNSRDRGYYGYTF. In DNA form, the CDR3 reads TGTGCCAGTAACTCCCGGGACAGGGGATACTATGGCTACACCTTC.

This chain connects TRBV9 to TRBJ2-7, with 13 nucleotides matching TRBD2. Germline loops: CDR1 SGDLS, CDR2 YYNGEE. The length of the CDR3 is 16 residues. The V and J ends lost 2 bases and 5 bases, in that order; junction bases with no gene match: 7. The CDR3 loop reads CASSVGLAGASHEQYF. As DNA, the CDR3 is TGTGCCAGCAGCGTTGGACTAGCGGGAGCTAGCCACGAGCAGTACTTC.

The sample holds one count of this clone. Here the CDR3 DNA reads TGTGCCAGCTCTGCGGGGGGGACAGAAAACACCGGGGAGCTGTTTTTT. Protein: CASSAGGTENTGELFF. J is TRBJ2-2 and V is TRBV9; TRBD2 matches 9 bases. The CDR3 contains 16 residues. Trimming took 7 bases from V and 2 from J; bases not matched to a gene: 9. Per germline, CDR1 SGDLS and CDR2 YYNGEE.

The chain carries TRBV10-3 and TRBJ1-2, with a possible D match to TRBD1 (5 bases). The V end lost 0 bases, the J end lost 4 bases, and 9 bases lay between the germline ends. CDR1 is ENHRY and CDR2 is SYGVKD in the germline V gene. The CDR3 is made up of 14 amino acids. In nucleotides, the CDR3 is TGTGCCATCAGTGAGTCTCAGGGCATCTATGGCTACACCTTC. Amino acid sequence: CAISESQGIYGYTF.

The chain recombines TRBV14 with TRBJ2-1; 7 bases line up with TRBD1. Germline CDR1 is SGHDN and CDR2 is FVKESK. This CDR3 region has 15 residues. After removal of 4 bases from V and 4 bases from J, the junction contained 7 bases not matched to a gene. The CDR3 region has the DNA TGTGCCAGCAGCCGGACAGGACACCCGTACAATGAGCAGTTCTTC. Its protein product is CASSRTGHPYNEQFF.

This clone was seen a handful of times. The chain uses TRBV27 and TRBJ1-6, with 10 positions matching TRBD1. Germline V lookup: CDR1 MNHEY, CDR2 SMNVEV (reference sequence). The J segment lost 10 bases and the V segment lost 6 bases, leaving 12 bases of the junction unmatched. This CDR3 comprises 16 residues. The CDR3 spells CASRKVGGQGHSPLHF. The CDR3 region has the DNA TGTGCCAGCAGAAAAGTAGGGGGACAGGGGCACTCACCCCTCCACTTT.

This chain uses TRBV18 with TRBJ2-2; D gene uncertain. The CDR3 is 15 residues long. Germline V gene sequence: CDR1 KGHSH, CDR2 LQKENI. Trimming removed 2 bases at V and 4 bases at J, with 11 bases between. CDR3 loop: CASSPSELSTGELFF. The CDR3 DNA follows: TGTGCCAGCTCACCATCAGAACTAAGCACCGGGGAGCTGTTTTTT.

This clone appeared a few times. V is TRBV6-6 and J is TRBJ1-2, with D unclear. V shed 7 bases and J shed 8 bases, with 17 bases lying between them. Germline V gene data show CDR1 as MNHNY and CDR2 as SVGAGI (reference sequence). The CDR3 covers 13 residues. The CDR3 spells CASILNREEGYTF. In DNA form, the CDR3 reads TGTGCCAGCATCCTCAACCGGGAGGAAGGCTACACCTTC.

The chain recombines TRBV5-1 with TRBJ2-5; 11 nucleotides align to TRBD2. This CDR3 spans 20 amino acids. Germline loops: CDR1 SGHRS, CDR2 YFSETQ. V shed 1 base and J 1 base; nucleotides not matched to a gene: 15. The CDR3 DNA is TGCGCCAGCAGCTTGCTACCGGGACTAGCGGCTCCCTGGGGCCAAGAGACCCAGTACTTC. This translates into CASSLLPGLAAPWGQETQYF.

The CDR3 protein is CASRAGTPRQEQYF. CDR3 sequence (DNA): TGTGCCAGCAGGGCCGGGACGCCTAGGCAAGAGCAGTACTTC. The rearrangement links TRBV3-1 (or the pseudogene TRBV3-2) to TRBJ2-7; D could derive from TRBD1 or TRBD2 (5 bases each). Germline V gene lookup returns CDR1 LGHDT and CDR2 YNNKEL (reference sequence). The germline V and J ends were trimmed by 6 bases and 7 bases, with 19 bases remaining between them. The CDR3 contains 14 residues.

This clone was detected only a few times. The J gene is TRBJ1-1, the V gene TRBV6-5, with 7 bases matching TRBD1. The junction had 10 bases not matched to a gene; V was cut back by 7 bases and J by 5 bases. The germline V gene encodes CDR1 MNHEY and CDR2 SVGAGI. This CDR3 is built from 14 residues. CDR3 sequence (DNA): TGTGCCAGCACCTCCTCAGGGGGGGGAACTGAAGCTTTCTTT. Residues: CASTSSGGGTEAFF.

The chain combines TRBV15 with TRBJ1-1, with a possible D match to TRBD1 (5 bases). CDR3 length: 14 residues. The V end lost 2 bases, the J end lost 0 bases, and 7 bases lay between the germline ends. CDR1 and CDR2 from the germline V gene are LNHNV and YYDKDF (reference sequence). In DNA form, the CDR3 reads TGTGCCACCAGCAGACAAGGGGTGAACACTGAAGCTTTCTTT. Translated: CATSRQGVNTEAFF.

This CDR3 is CAWTGGRDEKLFF. For the CDR3, the DNA is TGTGCCTGGACGGGGGGTCGAGATGAAAAACTGTTTTTT. This chain links TRBV30 with TRBJ1-4; D possibly corresponds to TRBD1 (5 bases). From germline, CDR1 is GTSNPN and CDR2 SVGIG (reference sequence). Deletions cut 4 bases from V and 6 bases from J, with 12 bases between. CDR3 length: 13 amino acids. Filled out from reference TRBV30 and TRBJ1-4, the complete variable domain reads SQTIHQWPATLVQPVGSPLSLECTVEGTSNPNLYWYRQAAGRGLQLLFYSVGIGQISSEVPQNLSASRPQDRQFILSSKKLLLSDSGFYLCAWTGGRDEKLFFGSGTQLSVL.